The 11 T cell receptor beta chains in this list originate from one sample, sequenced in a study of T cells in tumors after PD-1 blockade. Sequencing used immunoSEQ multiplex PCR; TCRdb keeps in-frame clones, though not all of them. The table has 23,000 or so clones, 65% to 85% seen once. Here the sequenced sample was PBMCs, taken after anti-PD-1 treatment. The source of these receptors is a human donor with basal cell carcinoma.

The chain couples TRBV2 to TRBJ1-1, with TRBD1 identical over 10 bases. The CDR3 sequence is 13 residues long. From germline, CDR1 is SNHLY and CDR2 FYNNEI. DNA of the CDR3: TGTAGGGCGACAGGGGGCCAGGGCACTGAAGCTTTCTTT. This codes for CRATGGQGTEAFF.

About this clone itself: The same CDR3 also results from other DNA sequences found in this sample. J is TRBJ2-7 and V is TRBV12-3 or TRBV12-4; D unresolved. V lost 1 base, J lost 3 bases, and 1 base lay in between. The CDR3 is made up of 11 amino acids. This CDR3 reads CASSLGYEQYF. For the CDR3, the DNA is TGTGCCAGCAGTTTAGGCTACGAGCAGTACTTC.

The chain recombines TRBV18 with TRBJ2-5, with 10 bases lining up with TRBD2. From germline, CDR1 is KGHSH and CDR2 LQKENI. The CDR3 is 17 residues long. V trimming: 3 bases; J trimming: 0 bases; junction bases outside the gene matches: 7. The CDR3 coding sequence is TGTGCCAGCTCACCCGCTGCGCTAGCGGGGGACCAAGAGACCCAGTACTTC. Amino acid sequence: CASSPAALAGDQETQYF. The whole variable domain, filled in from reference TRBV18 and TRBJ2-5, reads NAGVMQNPRHLVRRRGQEARLRCSPMKGHSHVYWYRQLPEEGLKFMVYLQKENIIDESGMPKERFSAEFPKEGPSILRIQQVVRGDSAAYFCASSPAALAGDQETQYFGPGTRLLVL.

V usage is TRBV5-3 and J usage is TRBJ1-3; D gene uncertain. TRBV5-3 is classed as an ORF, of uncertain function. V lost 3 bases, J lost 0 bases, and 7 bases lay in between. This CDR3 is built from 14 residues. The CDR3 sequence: CARSSTSSGNTIYF. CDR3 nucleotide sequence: TGTGCCAGAAGCTCTACGAGCTCTGGAAACACCATATATTTT.

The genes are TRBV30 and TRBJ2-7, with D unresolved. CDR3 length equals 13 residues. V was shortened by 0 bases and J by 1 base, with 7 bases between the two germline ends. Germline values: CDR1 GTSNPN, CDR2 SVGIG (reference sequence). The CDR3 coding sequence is TGTGCCTGGAGTGTGAGCCTTTCCTACGAGCAGTACTTC. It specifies CAWSVSLSYEQYF.

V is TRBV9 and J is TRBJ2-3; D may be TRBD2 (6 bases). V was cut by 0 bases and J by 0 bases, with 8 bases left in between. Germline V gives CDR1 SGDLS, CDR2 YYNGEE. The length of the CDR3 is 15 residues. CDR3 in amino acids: CASSVAGDSTDTQYF. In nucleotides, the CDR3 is TGTGCCAGCAGCGTAGCGGGGGATAGCACAGATACGCAGTATTTT.

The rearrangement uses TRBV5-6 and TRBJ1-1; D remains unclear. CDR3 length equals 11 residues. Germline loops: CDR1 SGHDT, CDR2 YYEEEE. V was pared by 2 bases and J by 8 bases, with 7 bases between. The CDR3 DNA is TGTGCCAGCAGCTTTCGGGAAGAAGCTTTCTTT. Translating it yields CASSFREEAFF. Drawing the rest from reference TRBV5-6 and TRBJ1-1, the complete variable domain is DAGVTQSPTHLIKTRGQQVTLRCSPKSGHDTVSWYQQALGQGPQFIFQYYEEEERQRGNFPDRFSGHQFPNYSSELNVNALLLGDSALYLCASSFREEAFFGQGTRLTVV.

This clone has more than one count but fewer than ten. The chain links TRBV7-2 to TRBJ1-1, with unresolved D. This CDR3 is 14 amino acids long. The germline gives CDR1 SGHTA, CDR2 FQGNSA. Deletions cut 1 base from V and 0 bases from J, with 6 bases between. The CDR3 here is CASSLVTLNTEAFF. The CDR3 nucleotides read TGTGCCAGCAGCTTAGTGACCCTGAACACTGAAGCTTTCTTT.

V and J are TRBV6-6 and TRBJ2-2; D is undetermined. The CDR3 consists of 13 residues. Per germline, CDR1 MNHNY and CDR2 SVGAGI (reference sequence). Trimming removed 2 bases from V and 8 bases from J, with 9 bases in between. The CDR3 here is CASSYHTDGELFF. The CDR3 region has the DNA TGTGCCAGCAGTTACCACACAGATGGGGAGCTGTTTTTT.

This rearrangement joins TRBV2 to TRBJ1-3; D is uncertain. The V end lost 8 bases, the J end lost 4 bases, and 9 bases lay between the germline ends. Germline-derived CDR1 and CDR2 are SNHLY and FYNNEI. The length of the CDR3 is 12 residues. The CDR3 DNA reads TGTGCCAGCCTCCCCTACGGAAACACCATATATTTT. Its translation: CASLPYGNTIYF.

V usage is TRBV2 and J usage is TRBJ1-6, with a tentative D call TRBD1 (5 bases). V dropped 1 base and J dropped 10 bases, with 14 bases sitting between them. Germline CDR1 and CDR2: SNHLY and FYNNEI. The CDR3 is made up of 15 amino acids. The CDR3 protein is CASSEGGRVGSPLHF. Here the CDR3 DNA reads TGTGCCAGCAGTGAAGGAGGCAGGGTAGGGTCACCCCTCCACTTT.